This T cell receptor beta chain was sequenced in a study of PD-1 blockade in classical Hodgkin lymphoma. The germline V gene encodes CDR1 SGDLS and CDR2 YYNGEE. This CDR3 spans 16 amino acids. V shed 0 bases, J shed 6 bases, and the junction held 7 bases outside the gene matches. Each patient's relapse followed autologous stem cell transplantation, and brentuximab vedotin exposure varied. TCRdb's table, derived via immunoSEQ multiplex PCR, lists solely in-frame clones and lacks some. The sample lists tens of thousands of clones, about 88% occurring once. This receptor was taken from a human donor with classical Hodgkin lymphoma. This specimen was peripheral blood mononuclear cells (PBMCs), taken before the second cycle of nivolumab. V is TRBV9 and J is TRBJ2-3; 10 nucleotides align to TRBD2. The CDR3 loop is CASSVVQREGPDTQYF. CDR3 DNA: TGTGCCAGCAGCGTAGTACAGCGGGAGGGCCCCGATACGCAGTATTTT.